A single sample gave rise to the 16 T cell receptor beta chains below, sequenced in a study of memory CD4+ T cells and cytomegalovirus serostatus. Single viable CD3+CD4+CD8-CD45RO+ cells were sorted as the memory CD4+ T cells. Clones were read by immunoSEQ multiplex PCR, and TCRdb kept only the in-frame ones, dropping some. The table shows about 59,000 clones, with about 81% occurring only once. Sequencing was performed on memory CD4+ T cells from blood. The receptors derive from an adult in good health and CMV-seronegative.

The chain recombines TRBV27 with TRBJ1-5; the D gene is possibly TRBD1 (6 bases). Trimming removed 0 bases at V and 14 bases at J, with 17 bases between. Looked up from germline, CDR1 is MNHEY and CDR2 is SMNVEV (reference sequence). This CDR3 is built from 14 residues. The CDR3 loop is CASSLSNRQGSKHF. CDR3 bases: TGTGCCAGCAGTTTATCCAACCGCCAGGGGAGTAAGCATTTT.

The rearrangement joins TRBV30 to TRBJ1-1, with 9 bases fitting TRBD1. This CDR3 spans 14 amino acids. The ends lost 3 bases at V and 1 base at J; junction bases unmatched: 3. Germline V CDR1 and CDR2: GTSNPN, SVGIG (reference sequence). In nucleotides, the CDR3 is TGTGCCTGGAGACGACAGGGGGGGAACACTGAAGCTTTCTTT. Protein sequence: CAWRRQGGNTEAFF.

CDR3 coding DNA: TGTGCCAGCAGTCGTGACAGGAACTATGGCTACACCTTC. It encodes CASSRDRNYGYTF. The rearrangement links TRBV5-4 to TRBJ1-2, with D possibly TRBD1 on 6 matching bases. Trimming cost V 5 bases and J 2 bases, with 10 bases left between them. There are 13 residues in the CDR3. Germline V gives CDR1 SGHNT, CDR2 YYREEE (reference sequence).

V usage is TRBV18 and J usage is TRBJ2-1; TRBD2 matches at 10 bases. The V gene's germline CDR1 is KGHSH and CDR2 LQKENI. The CDR3 runs to 16 residues. Losses at the gene ends were 0 bases for V and 5 bases for J; bases not matched to a gene: 4. CDR3 in amino acids: CASSPPTLAGNNEQFF. CDR3 DNA: TGTGCCAGCTCACCACCGACACTAGCGGGAAACAATGAGCAGTTCTTC.

The DNA of the CDR3 is TGCAGTGCAGCGTGGGGCGGGGAGCTGTTTTTT. Protein product: CSAAWGGELFF. The chain employs TRBV20-1 and TRBJ2-2; D uncertain. CDR1 DFQATT and CDR2 SNEGSKA come from the germline V gene (reference sequence). This CDR3 is built from 11 residues. V lost 6 bases, J lost 7 bases, and 9 bases lay in between.

J is TRBJ1-5 and V is TRBV18; 9 bases agree with TRBD1. The CDR3 is made up of 16 amino acids. Germline V gene data show CDR1 as KGHSH and CDR2 as LQKENI. Losses at the gene ends were 4 bases for V and 2 bases for J; bases not matched to a gene: 6. The CDR3 nucleotides are TGTGCCAGCTCACTAGGGACAGGGAACGGCAATCAGCCCCAGCATTTT. This translates into CASSLGTGNGNQPQHF.

In DNA form, the CDR3 reads TGTGCCAGCAGCTTGAAACTAACTAGCGGGAGAACTGAGCAGTTCTTC. The encoded protein is CASSLKLTSGRTEQFF. The chain couples TRBV5-6 to TRBJ2-1, with 11 bases matching TRBD2. Germline V gives CDR1 SGHDT, CDR2 YYEEEE. J gave up 9 bases and V 1 base, and 9 bases lay outside the gene matches. This CDR3 contains 16 residues.

The rearrangement joins TRBV6-5 to TRBJ1-5; TRBD1 matches at 7 bases. The ends lost 7 bases at V and 1 base at J; junction bases unmatched: 4. Germline V lookup: CDR1 MNHEY, CDR2 SVGAGI. This CDR3 region has 14 residues. This chain's CDR3 is CASKKTGSNQPQHF. In nucleotides, the CDR3 is TGTGCCAGCAAGAAGACAGGGAGCAATCAGCCCCAGCATTTT.

This clone was found a few times. The chain employs TRBV14 and TRBJ1-2; 8 bases map to TRBD1. This CDR3 region has 19 residues. V shed 1 base, J shed 6 bases, and the junction held 19 bases outside the gene matches. The germline V gene has CDR1 SGHDN and CDR2 FVKESK. The CDR3 region is CASSQGAPFMGQAVDGYTF. CDR3 DNA: TGTGCCAGCAGCCAAGGAGCCCCCTTTATGGGACAGGCAGTGGATGGCTACACCTTC.

The chain couples TRBV30 to TRBJ2-1, with a possible D match to TRBD2 (5 bases). The CDR3 is 14 amino acids. V gave up 1 base and J gave up 10 bases, with 17 bases separating them. Per germline, CDR1 GTSNPN and CDR2 SVGIG (reference sequence). In nucleotides, the CDR3 is TGTGCCTGGAGTGAACCCACCTCCAGAGGGGAGCAGTTCTTC. Translating gives CAWSEPTSRGEQFF.

The rearrangement links TRBV7-9 to TRBJ1-5; the match to TRBD1 covers 9 bases. V was pared by 5 bases and J by 6 bases, with 8 bases of the junction left unmatched. The CDR3 loop spans 15 amino acids. The germline gives CDR1 SEHNR, CDR2 FQNEAQ (reference sequence). In DNA, the CDR3 is TGTGCCAGCAGCCGAGGGACAGGGTCAAGTCAGCCCCAGCATTTT. Translation: CASSRGTGSSQPQHF.

V and J are TRBV14 and TRBJ2-1; D uncertain. This CDR3 comprises 13 residues. V lost 1 base and J 9 bases, leaving 10 bases between the germline ends. In germline, CDR1 is SGHDN, CDR2 FVKESK. CDR3 bases: TGTGCCAGCAGCCAAGTAAAGATGGGTGAGCAGTTCTTC. It codes for CASSQVKMGEQFF.

CDR3 residues: CASSFGGSGANVLTF. For the CDR3, the DNA is TGCGCCAGCAGCTTTGGGGGCTCTGGGGCCAACGTCCTGACTTTC. The V and J genes are TRBV5-1 and TRBJ2-6; D tentatively reads TRBD1 or TRBD2 (5 bases each). CDR1 SGHRS and CDR2 YFSETQ come from the germline V gene. This CDR3 region has 15 residues. The V and J ends lost 2 bases and 0 bases respectively, with 6 bases between them.

V and J are TRBV7-3 and TRBJ1-2, with D possibly being TRBD1 (5 bases). V dropped 1 base and J dropped 7 bases, with 19 bases sitting between them. CDR3 length equals 16 residues. Per germline, CDR1 SGHTA and CDR2 FQGTGA. The CDR3 DNA is TGTGCCAGCAGCTTAAGCCAGGGAATCGGCCTGTCTGGCTACACCTTC. This translates into CASSLSQGIGLSGYTF.

The chain links TRBV5-6 to TRBJ2-5, with D unclear. Matching the DNA end better, TRBJ2-7 makes the J call doubtful. Germline assignment: CDR1 SGHDT and CDR2 YYEEEE. This CDR3 comprises 13 residues. CDR3 protein: CASSLGSSYEQYF. The CDR3 DNA sequence: TGTGCCAGCAGCTTGGGGAGCTCCTACGAGCAGTACTTC.

This clone was picked up a small number of times. The gene calls are TRBV30 and TRBJ2-1, with D perhaps TRBD2 (5 bases). Germline V gene sequence: CDR1 GTSNPN, CDR2 SVGIG (reference sequence). Trimming pared 3 bases from V and 7 bases from J, leaving 16 bases between. The CDR3 runs to 14 residues. The CDR3 nucleotides are TGTGCCTGGAGAAGACTACCGGAGCTTAATGAGCAGTTCTTC. It yields the protein CAWRRLPELNEQFF.